What follows are 25 T cell receptor beta chains derived from one specimen sequenced in a study of T-cell reconstitution after alpha-beta-depleted transplantation in children. Preparing the TCRbeta library involved the use of unique molecular identifiers. TCRdb re-called the PCR reads through MiXCR, storing one row per CDR3 protein. The sample shows 200,000 to 250,000 distinct CDR3 sequences, 8% to 9.5% of them seen only once. Sample: PBMCs from the stem cell graft donor, taken from the stem cell graft. These receptors originate from a human donor who donated a stem cell graft to a child with acute lymphoblastic leukemia.

By share, this clonotype ranks as medium-sized (0.01 to 0.1%). The rearrangement uses TRBV27 and TRBJ1-2; D is undetermined. Trimming pared 7 bases from V and 1 base from J, leaving 10 bases between. Germline lookup yields CDR1 MNHEY and CDR2 SMNVEV (reference sequence). This CDR3 has 13 amino acids. The CDR3 bases are TGTGCCAGCACCTCGAATTTTAACTATGGCTACACCTTC. Amino acids: CASTSNFNYGYTF.

Ten or more counts support this clonotype. The chain carries TRBV12-3 or TRBV12-4 and TRBJ2-3, with D tentatively TRBD1 (6 bases). The CDR3 covers 14 residues. With 5 bases removed from V and 3 bases from J, the gap between germline ends came to 12 bases. CDR3 nucleotide sequence: TGTGCCAGCAGTATACAGGGTTGGACAGATACGCAGTATTTT. Amino acid sequence: CASSIQGWTDTQYF.

This clonotype was seen a handful of times. This chain uses TRBV5-1 with TRBJ1-1, with D possibly matching TRBD1 (6 bases). Germline V gene sequence: CDR1 SGHRS, CDR2 YFSETQ. The V gene lost 4 bases and the J gene lost 2 bases, with 9 bases spanning the gap. The CDR3 runs to 13 residues. DNA of the CDR3: TGCGCCAGCAGCGTGGACAGTAACACTGAAGCTTTCTTT. It is translated as CASSVDSNTEAFF. The whole variable domain, remainder taken from reference TRBV5-1 and TRBJ1-1, is KAGVTQTPRYLIKTRGQQVTLSCSPISGHRSVSWYQQTPGQGLQFLFEYFSETQRNKGNFPGRFSGRQFSNSRSEMNVSTLELGDSALYLCASSVDSNTEAFFGQGTRLTVV.

The sample holds many counts of this clonotype. CDR3 in amino acids: CSVEVRQDTNYGYTF. CDR3 nucleotide sequence: TGCAGCGTTGAAGTTCGACAGGACACTAACTATGGCTACACCTTC. V and J are TRBV29-1 and TRBJ1-2; possible D gene TRBD1, 6 bases. This CDR3 is built from 15 residues. Germline CDR1 SQVTM, CDR2 ANQGSEA. V shed 1 base and J shed 0 bases, with 12 bases lying between them.

Regarding this clonotype: One junction end disagrees with the germline gene, perhaps due to a read error. The chain has TRBV10-3 and TRBJ2-5; 11 bases map to TRBD1. The CDR3 covers 13 residues. Germline V gene lookup returns CDR1 ENHRY and CDR2 SYGVKD. In DNA, the CDR3 is TGTGCCGTCAGGACAGGGGGCGGGGAGACCCAGTACTTC. Protein: CAVRTGGGETQYF.

With regard to this clonotype: At one of its ends the junction is not consistent with the germline gene, which may arise from a read error. The chain couples TRBV4-1 to TRBJ2-1; possible D gene TRBD1, 5 bases. Germline values: CDR1 MGHRA, CDR2 YSYEKL. This CDR3 is 13 amino acids long. This chain's CDR3 is CASSQGRRNERFF. The DNA of the CDR3 is TGCGCCAGCAGTCAGGGCCGACGCAATGAGCGGTTCTTC.

This clonotype has only a few counts. The chain uses TRBV11-2 and TRBJ2-2; D gene uncertain. This CDR3 is 15 amino acids long. The V end lost 5 bases, the J end lost 4 bases, and 14 bases lay between the germline ends. Germline V lookup: CDR1 SGHAT, CDR2 FQNNGV. The CDR3 here is CASSPDLVSTGELFF. The DNA of the CDR3 is TGTGCCAGCAGCCCCGATCTAGTAAGCACCGGGGAGCTGTTTTTT.

The rearrangement joins TRBV20-1 to TRBJ2-3; 7 nucleotides align to TRBD1. The CDR3 sequence is 16 residues long. The V gene end was trimmed by 6 bases and the J gene end by 4 bases; junction bases not matched to a gene: 16. CDR1 DFQATT and CDR2 SNEGSKA come from the germline V gene (reference sequence). The DNA for the CDR3 is TGCAGTGCCCGAGGTAGAACAGGGGATTTGCCAGATACGCAGTATTTT. Translation gives CSARGRTGDLPDTQYF.

At least ten counts were recorded for this clonotype. The rearrangement uses TRBV29-1 and TRBJ2-3, with 16 positions matching TRBD2. Germline V gene data show CDR1 as SQVTM and CDR2 as ANQGSEA. CDR3 length: 16 residues. Trimming took 6 bases from V and 5 from J; bases not matched to a gene: 8. Here the CDR3 DNA reads TGCAGCGTGGCCGGGACTAGCGGGGGGGAAGGAGATACGCAGTATTTT. Translating gives CSVAGTSGGEGDTQYF.

The table lists this clonotype with a few counts. V is TRBV7-2 and J is TRBJ1-2; a weak D match, TRBD1 (6 bases). Germline lookup yields CDR1 SGHTA and CDR2 FQGNSA. Trimming left V 4 bases short and J 0 bases short, with 12 bases between. The CDR3 has 15 residues. This chain's CDR3 is CASSSGGGSNYGYTF. The CDR3 DNA is TGTGCCAGCAGCTCGGGGGGCGGATCTAACTATGGCTACACCTTC.

This clonotype appeared a few times. This sequence joins TRBV29-1 and TRBJ1-4; possibly TRBD1 for D (5 bases). CDR3 length equals 13 residues. Trimming cost V 6 bases and J 3 bases, with 11 bases left between them. In germline, CDR1 is SQVTM, CDR2 ANQGSEA. This CDR3 reads CSVSRQSNEKLFF. In nucleotides, the CDR3 is TGCAGCGTGTCCAGACAGTCTAATGAAAAACTGTTTTTT.

This clonotype was recorded at least ten times. The chain links TRBV7-8 to TRBJ2-2; TRBD1 matches 7 bases. Looked up from germline, CDR1 is SGHVS and CDR2 is FQNEAQ. This CDR3 spans 17 amino acids. With V trimmed by 4 bases and J by 0 bases, 8 bases remained unmatched. As DNA, the CDR3 is TGTGCCAGCAGCTACATTTCCGGGACAGCGAACACCGGGGAGCTGTTTTTT. Protein product: CASSYISGTANTGELFF.

In its sample, this clonotype was seen many times. The V and J genes are TRBV2 and TRBJ1-2; 8 bases map to TRBD1. The length of the CDR3 is 15 residues. Germline-derived CDR1 and CDR2 are SNHLY and FYNNEI. Unmatched junction bases numbered 6, after V lost 2 bases and J lost 4 bases. In DNA, the CDR3 is TGTGCCAGCAGTGAACGGACAGGGAACTTCTATGGCTACACCTTC. Translating gives CASSERTGNFYGYTF. Drawing the rest from reference TRBV2 and TRBJ1-2, the complete variable domain is EPEVTQTPSHQVTQMGQEVILRCVPISNHLYFYWYRQILGQKVEFLVSFYNNEISEKSEIFDDQFSVERPDGSNFTLKIRSTKLEDSAMYFCASSERTGNFYGYTFGSGTRLTVV.

This clonotype has more than one count but fewer than ten. The genes are TRBV10-3 and TRBJ2-7; D remains ambiguous. This CDR3 spans 11 amino acids. Between the trimmed V and J ends, which lost 6 bases and 3 bases, there was a span of 6 bases. Germline V gene lookup returns CDR1 ENHRY and CDR2 SYGVKD. CDR3 sequence (DNA): TGTGCCATCAGCCCGGGCTACGAGCAGTACTTC. Translating it yields CAISPGYEQYF.

This clonotype was observed a few times. This chain joins TRBV6-1 and TRBJ2-5; 9 bases match TRBD1. CDR1 MNHNS and CDR2 SASEGT come from the germline V gene. The CDR3 is made up of 15 amino acids. After removal of 0 bases from V and 4 bases from J, the junction contained 3 bases not matched to a gene. Here the CDR3 DNA reads TGTGCCAGCAGTGAAGCCCCGGGACAGGGAGAGACCCAGTACTTC. Translated: CASSEAPGQGETQYF.

This clonotype occurred a few times. J is TRBJ2-2 and V is TRBV3-1, with TRBD2 identical over 16 bases. With V trimmed by 6 bases and J by 4 bases, 8 bases remained unmatched. The CDR3 length is 18 residues. The germline CDR1 and CDR2 sequences are LGHDT and YNNKEL (reference sequence). CDR3 protein: CASSRGTSGGASTGELFF. The DNA of the CDR3 is TGTGCCAGCAGTCGAGGGACTAGCGGGGGGGCCAGCACCGGGGAGCTGTTTTTT.

This chain uses TRBV10-3 with TRBJ2-4; D remains unclear. V lost 5 bases and J lost 0, with 14 bases in between. Germline loops: CDR1 ENHRY, CDR2 SYGVKD. The CDR3 runs 16 residues. DNA for the CDR3: TGTGCCATCAGTCCCGACCCCTGGGGAGCCAAAAACATTCAGTACTTC. Residues: CAISPDPWGAKNIQYF.

This clonotype was detected a few times. The chain links TRBV4-3 to TRBJ2-7; 12 bases agree with TRBD1. The CDR3 has 17 residues. Germline trimming cut 3 bases from V and 5 bases from J; bases unmatched to any gene: 11. CDR1 and CDR2 from the germline V gene are LGHNA and YSLEER. The CDR3 region is CASSHDRRDRGLDEQYF. The CDR3 region has the DNA TGCGCCAGCAGCCACGACCGCCGGGACAGGGGGCTCGACGAGCAGTACTTC.

The chain uses TRBV5-5 and TRBJ2-5, with a possible D match to TRBD1 (6 bases). Per the germline V gene, CDR1 is SGHKS and CDR2 is YYEKEE (reference sequence). The CDR3 runs 15 residues. Trimming took 2 bases from V and 5 from J, leaving 16 bases between them. The CDR3 is CASSFGQGFQETQYF. The CDR3 DNA reads as TGTGCCAGCAGCTTCGGGCAGGGGTTTCAGGAGACCCAGTACTTC.

The V gene is TRBV12-3 or TRBV12-4, the J gene TRBJ2-2, with D perhaps given as TRBD1 or TRBD2 (6 bases each). The CDR3 has 16 residues. V lost 7 bases to trimming and J lost 1 base, with 16 bases between them. CDR3: CASTPKGGQNTGELFF. CDR3 coding DNA: TGTGCCAGCACCCCCAAGGGGGGCCAGAACACCGGGGAGCTGTTTTTT.

There are many counts of this clonotype. The rearrangement links TRBV29-1 to TRBJ2-2; 7 bases match TRBD1. Per the germline V gene, CDR1 is SQVTM and CDR2 is ANQGSEA. Trimming at V came to 7 bases and at J to 5 bases, leaving 7 bases not matched to a gene. The CDR3 covers 13 residues. The CDR3 protein is CSAGTAQTGELFF. The CDR3 nucleotides are TGCAGCGCCGGGACAGCTCAGACCGGGGAGCTGTTTTTT.

In this sample, this clonotype turned up many times. This sequence joins TRBV27 and TRBJ1-1; D not resolved. The germline CDR1 and CDR2 sequences are MNHEY and SMNVEV (reference sequence). This CDR3 has 13 residues. V lost 8 bases and J 4 bases, leaving 14 bases between the germline ends. CDR3 in amino acids: CASYRGGGTEAFF. The CDR3 DNA reads as TGTGCCAGCTACCGCGGAGGTGGCACTGAAGCTTTCTTT.

The chain recombines TRBV9 with TRBJ2-1; 9 bases are shared with TRBD2. Germline CDR1 SGDLS, CDR2 YYNGEE. The CDR3 length is 15 residues. V lost 4 bases to trimming and J lost 9 bases; unmatched junction nucleotides: 11. CDR3 DNA: TGTGCCAGCAGCCTGGGGGCGGGGGGGCCGGGTGAGCAGTTCTTC. It encodes CASSLGAGGPGEQFF.

This clonotype was seen a handful of times. The genes are TRBV7-9 and TRBJ1-4; 9 nucleotides line up with TRBD1. This CDR3 has 16 amino acids. Germline CDR1 reads SEHNR; CDR2 reads FQNEAQ (reference sequence). J lost 4 bases, V lost 5 bases, and 8 bases had no gene match. CDR3 sequence reads: CASSLPPGQGNEKLFF. The DNA of the CDR3 is TGTGCCAGCAGCCTACCACCGGGACAGGGTAATGAAAAACTGTTTTTT.

The CDR3 DNA follows: TGTGCCAGCAGTTACTCGGGCAGTCGAAATTCACCCCTCCACTTT. It translates to CASSYSGSRNSPLHF. The V call is TRBV6-2 or TRBV6-3, the J call TRBJ1-6, with D unclear. This CDR3 spans 15 amino acids. CDR1 MNHEY and CDR2 SVGEGT come from the germline V gene. Trimming took off 0 bases at V and 7 bases at J, with 10 bases between the two ends.